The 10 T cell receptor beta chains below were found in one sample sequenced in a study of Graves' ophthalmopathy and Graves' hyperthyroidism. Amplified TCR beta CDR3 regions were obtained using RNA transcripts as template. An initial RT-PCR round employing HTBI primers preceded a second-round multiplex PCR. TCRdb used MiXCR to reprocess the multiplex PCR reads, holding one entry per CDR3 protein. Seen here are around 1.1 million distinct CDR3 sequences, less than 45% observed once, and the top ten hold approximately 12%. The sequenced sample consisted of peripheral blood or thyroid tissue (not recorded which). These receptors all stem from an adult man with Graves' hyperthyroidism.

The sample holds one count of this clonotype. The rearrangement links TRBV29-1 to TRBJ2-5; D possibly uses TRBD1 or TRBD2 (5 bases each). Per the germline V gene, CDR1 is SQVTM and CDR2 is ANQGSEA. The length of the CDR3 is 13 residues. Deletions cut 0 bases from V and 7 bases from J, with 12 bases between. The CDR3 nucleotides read TGCAGCGTTGAAGATGCCGGGGCGGGGACCCAGTACTTC. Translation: CSVEDAGAGTQYF.

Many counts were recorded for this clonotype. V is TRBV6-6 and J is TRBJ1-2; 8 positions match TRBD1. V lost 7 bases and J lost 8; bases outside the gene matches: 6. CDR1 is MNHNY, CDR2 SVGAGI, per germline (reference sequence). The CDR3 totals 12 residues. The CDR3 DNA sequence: TGTGCCAGCATTCTCGGACAGGGCGGCTACACCTTC. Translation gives CASILGQGGYTF.

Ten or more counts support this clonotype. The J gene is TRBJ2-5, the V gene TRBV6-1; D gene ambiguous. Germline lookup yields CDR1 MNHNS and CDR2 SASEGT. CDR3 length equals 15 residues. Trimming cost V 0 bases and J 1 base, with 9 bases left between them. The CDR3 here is CASSEAPTRQETQYF. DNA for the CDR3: TGTGCCAGCAGTGAAGCTCCCACCCGCCAAGAGACCCAGTACTTC.

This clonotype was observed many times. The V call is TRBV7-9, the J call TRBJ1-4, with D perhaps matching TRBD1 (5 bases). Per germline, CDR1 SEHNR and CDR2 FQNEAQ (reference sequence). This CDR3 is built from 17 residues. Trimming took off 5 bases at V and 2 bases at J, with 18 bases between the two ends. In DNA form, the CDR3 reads TGTGCCAGCAGCGCCGGCGGGGGGTTTGTCACTAATGAAAAACTGTTTTTT. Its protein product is CASSAGGGFVTNEKLFF.

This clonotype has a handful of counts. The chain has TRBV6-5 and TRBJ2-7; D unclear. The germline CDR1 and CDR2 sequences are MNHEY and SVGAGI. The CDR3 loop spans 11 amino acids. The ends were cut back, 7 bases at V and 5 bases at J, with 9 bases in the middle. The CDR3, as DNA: TGTGCCAGCATCTCTAGAAACGAGCAGTACTTC. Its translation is CASISRNEQYF.

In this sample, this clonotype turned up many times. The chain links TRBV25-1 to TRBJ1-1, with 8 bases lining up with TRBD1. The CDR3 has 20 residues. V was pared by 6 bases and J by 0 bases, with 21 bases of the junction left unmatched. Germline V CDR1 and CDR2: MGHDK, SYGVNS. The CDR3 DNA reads TGTGCCAGCAGCCCCCCTTGGGGCAGGGGGCTGGTTTTCGTGAACACTGAAGCTTTCTTT. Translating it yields CASSPPWGRGLVFVNTEAFF.

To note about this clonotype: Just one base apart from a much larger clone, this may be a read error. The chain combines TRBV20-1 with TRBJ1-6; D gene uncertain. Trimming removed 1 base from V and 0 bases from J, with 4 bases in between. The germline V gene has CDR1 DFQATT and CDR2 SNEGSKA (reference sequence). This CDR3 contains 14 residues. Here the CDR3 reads CSARASSYNSPLHF. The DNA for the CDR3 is TGCAGTGCTAGAGCTAGCTCCTATAATTCACCCCTCCACTTT.

CDR3 protein: CASSADQTETQYF. The CDR3, as DNA: TGTGCCAGCTCAGCGGACCAAACGGAGACCCAGTACTTC. The genes are TRBV10-3 and TRBJ2-5; weak D call: TRBD2 (5 bases). V was pared by 10 bases and J by 5 bases, with 17 bases between. Germline V lookup: CDR1 ENHRY, CDR2 SYGVKD. The length of the CDR3 is 13 residues.

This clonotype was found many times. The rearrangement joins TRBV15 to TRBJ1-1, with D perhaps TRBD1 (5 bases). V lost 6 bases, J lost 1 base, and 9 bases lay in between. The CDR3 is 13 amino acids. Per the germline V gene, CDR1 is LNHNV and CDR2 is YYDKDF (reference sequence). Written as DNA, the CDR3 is TGTGCCACCAGGGAGGGGCCGAACACTGAAGCTTTCTTT. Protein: CATREGPNTEAFF.

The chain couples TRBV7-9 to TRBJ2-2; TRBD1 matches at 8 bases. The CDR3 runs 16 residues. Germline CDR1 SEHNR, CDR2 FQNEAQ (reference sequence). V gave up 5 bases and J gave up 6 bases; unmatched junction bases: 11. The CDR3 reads CASSPPDRGKAGELFF. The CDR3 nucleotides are TGTGCCAGCAGCCCCCCAGACAGGGGTAAAGCCGGGGAGCTGTTTTTT. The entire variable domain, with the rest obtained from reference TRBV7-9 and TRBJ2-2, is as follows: DTGVSQNPRHKITKRGQNVTFRCDPISEHNRLYWYRQTLGQGPEFLTYFQNEAQLEKSRLLSDRFSAERPKGSFSTLEIQRTEQGDSAMYLCASSPPDRGKAGELFFGEGSRLTVL.